Listed here are 26 T cell receptor beta chains from one sample, sequenced in a study of T cells after posttransplantation cyclophosphamide. Repertoires were generated with immunoSEQ multiplex PCR, while TCRdb's copy carries only in-frame clones and drops some. The sample shows about 9,200 clones, roughly nine tenths of them seen only once. Material for sequencing was memory CD4+ T cells sorted from PBMCs. The receptors stem from a woman aged 55-75 years in good health, CMV-negative, and a related stem cell transplant donor.

The genes are TRBV7-2 and TRBJ2-1; D unresolved. CDR3 length: 11 amino acids. V dropped 1 base and J dropped 11 bases, with 6 bases sitting between them. Germline loops: CDR1 SGHTA, CDR2 FQGNSA. The DNA for the CDR3 is TGTGCCAGCAGCTTAGTTTCAAAGCAGTTCTTC. Translating gives CASSLVSKQFF.

This clone was counted a single time. The CDR3 sequence is CASSLRTSGGIETQYF. CDR3 nucleotide sequence: TGCGCCAGCAGCCTCCGGACTAGCGGGGGTATCGAGACCCAGTACTTC. This chain connects TRBV4-1 to TRBJ2-5; 13 bases are shared with TRBD2. V trimming: 4 bases; J trimming: 5 bases; junction bases outside the gene matches: 7. The CDR3 has 16 residues. The germline CDR1 and CDR2 sequences are MGHRA and YSYEKL.

The chain has TRBV5-4 and TRBJ2-2, with 12 nucleotides matching TRBD2. There are 18 residues in the CDR3. CDR1 and CDR2 from the germline V gene are SGHNT and YYREEE (reference sequence). V lost 2 bases to trimming and J lost 3 bases; unmatched junction nucleotides: 8. The CDR3 sequence: CASSFGLAGISYTGELFF. In DNA form, the CDR3 reads TGTGCCAGCAGCTTCGGACTAGCGGGGATCTCCTACACCGGGGAGCTGTTTTTT.

As for this clone: Other DNA sequences in this specimen translate into the identical CDR3. This chain uses TRBV6-5 with TRBJ2-5; tentatively, D is TRBD2 (6 bases). The CDR3 spans 13 residues. The V gene's germline CDR1 is MNHEY and CDR2 SVGAGI. V gave up 2 bases and J gave up 7 bases, with 11 bases separating them. CDR3 in DNA: TGTGCCAGCAGTTACGACGGGCGGGGGACCCAGTACTTC. It specifies CASSYDGRGTQYF.

V usage is TRBV6-6 and J usage is TRBJ2-2; the match to TRBD1 covers 9 bases. Trimming took 5 bases from V and 4 from J; bases not matched to a gene: 5. Germline CDR1 is MNHNY and CDR2 is SVGAGI (reference sequence). The CDR3 runs to 15 residues. The CDR3 loop reads CASSPGTGPTGELFF. CDR3 coding DNA: TGTGCCAGCAGTCCCGGGACAGGGCCCACCGGGGAGCTGTTTTTT.

The chain joins TRBV28 to TRBJ2-3; TRBD1 agrees at 8 bases. This CDR3 spans 15 amino acids. The junction had 7 bases not matched to a gene; V was cut back by 7 bases and J by 1 base. Germline V lookup: CDR1 MDHEN, CDR2 SYDVKM. The CDR3 is CASKVQGAGTDTQYF. The CDR3 region has the DNA TGTGCCAGCAAGGTGCAGGGGGCAGGCACAGATACGCAGTATTTT.

The V gene is TRBV30, the J gene TRBJ2-7; D is unresolved. The CDR3 extends over 12 amino acids. The V and J ends lost 2 bases and 2 bases respectively, with 7 bases between them. Per the germline V gene, CDR1 is GTSNPN and CDR2 is SVGIG (reference sequence). The CDR3 coding sequence is TGTGCCTGGAGTCCAGATACCTACGAGCAGTACTTC. Amino acids: CAWSPDTYEQYF.

The CDR3 DNA reads TGTGCCAGCAGTGATCAGAGGTTCGTGAACGGGGAGCTGTTTTTT. Translating it yields CASSDQRFVNGELFF. This rearrangement joins TRBV2 to TRBJ2-2; unclear D gene. In germline, CDR1 is SNHLY, CDR2 FYNNEI. Trimming took off 3 bases at V and 7 bases at J, with 15 bases between the two ends. This CDR3 is 15 amino acids long.

The chain employs TRBV5-6 and TRBJ2-1; TRBD2 is a possible D gene (5 bases). The V end lost 4 bases, the J end lost 2 bases, and 13 bases lay between the germline ends. Germline loops: CDR1 SGHDT, CDR2 YYEEEE. The CDR3 has 15 residues. In DNA, the CDR3 is TGTGCCAGCAGCGATGGCGGGCCTACCTACAATGAGCAGTTCTTC. Translation gives CASSDGGPTYNEQFF. Filled out from reference TRBV5-6 and TRBJ2-1, the complete variable domain reads DAGVTQSPTHLIKTRGQQVTLRCSPKSGHDTVSWYQQALGQGPQFIFQYYEEEERQRGNFPDRFSGHQFPNYSSELNVNALLLGDSALYLCASSDGGPTYNEQFFGPGTRLTVL.

This clone was seen only a few times. This sequence joins TRBV11-2 and TRBJ1-4; TRBD1 is a possible D gene (5 bases). Germline V gene sequence: CDR1 SGHAT, CDR2 FQNNGV. The V end was cut by 0 bases, the J end by 5 bases, with 10 bases between. The CDR3 covers 15 residues. For the CDR3, the DNA is TGTGCCAGCAGCTTAGAGGGGGGTACCAATGAAAAACTGTTTTTT. It encodes CASSLEGGTNEKLFF.

This clone was seen a few times. Other nucleotide sequences in the sample specify the same CDR3. The genes are TRBV9 and TRBJ1-2; TRBD1 is a possible D gene (6 bases). Germline values: CDR1 SGDLS, CDR2 YYNGEE. Trimming took off 0 bases at V and 8 bases at J, with 17 bases between the two ends. CDR3 size: 15 residues. The CDR3 nucleotides read TGTGCCAGCAGCGTAGGAACAGGGCGATCCGTGGGCTACACCTTC. Its translation: CASSVGTGRSVGYTF. The full variable domain, rest sourced from reference TRBV9 and TRBJ1-2, is DSGVTQTPKHLITATGQRVTLRCSPRSGDLSVYWYQQSLDQGLQFLIQYYNGEERAKGNILERFSAQQFPDLHSELNLSSLELGDSALYFCASSVGTGRSVGYTFGSGTRLTVV.

The chain recombines TRBV9 with TRBJ2-3, with D maybe TRBD1 (6 bases). The CDR3 is made up of 15 amino acids. Trimming took off 1 base at V and 0 bases at J, with 9 bases between the two ends. Germline V gene sequence: CDR1 SGDLS, CDR2 YYNGEE. The CDR3 bases are TGTGCCAGCAGCGTACAGGGACATAGCACAGATACGCAGTATTTT. This translates into CASSVQGHSTDTQYF. Full variable domain (missing parts from reference TRBV9 and TRBJ2-3): DSGVTQTPKHLITATGQRVTLRCSPRSGDLSVYWYQQSLDQGLQFLIQYYNGEERAKGNILERFSAQQFPDLHSELNLSSLELGDSALYFCASSVQGHSTDTQYFGPGTRLTVL.

The chain joins TRBV5-1 to TRBJ2-3; the D gene is possibly TRBD1 (6 bases). With 0 bases removed from V and 3 bases from J, the gap between germline ends came to 11 bases. The CDR3 consists of 15 residues. Per germline, CDR1 SGHRS and CDR2 YFSETQ. CDR3 in amino acids: CASSLVGTRTDTQYF. CDR3 DNA sequence: TGCGCCAGCAGCTTGGTAGGGACAAGAACAGATACGCAGTATTTT.

The chain uses TRBV30 and TRBJ2-5, with D perhaps matching TRBD1 (7 bases). Germline CDR1 is GTSNPN and CDR2 is SVGIG (reference sequence). V lost 8 bases and J 4 bases, leaving 14 bases between the germline ends. CDR3 length: 12 residues. The CDR3 is CAAYRGGETQYF. CDR3 sequence (DNA): TGTGCCGCCTACAGGGGAGGAGAGACCCAGTACTTC.

This clone was picked up one time. V is TRBV10-3 and J is TRBJ1-5, with 11 bases lining up with TRBD1. Germline assignment: CDR1 ENHRY and CDR2 SYGVKD. The CDR3 is 15 residues long. V lost 6 bases, J lost 4 bases, and 5 bases stayed unmatched. In nucleotides, the CDR3 is TGTGCCATCAGCCCCGGGACAGGGGGGAATCAGCCCCAGCATTTT. Translating it yields CAISPGTGGNQPQHF.

The chain uses TRBV30 and TRBJ2-3, with 7 nucleotides matching TRBD1. Looked up from germline, CDR1 is GTSNPN and CDR2 is SVGIG (reference sequence). The trim removed 3 bases at V and 0 bases at J, leaving 3 bases unmatched. The length of the CDR3 is 14 residues. The CDR3 region is CAWSRDRSTDTQYF. CDR3 nucleotides: TGTGCCTGGAGCCGGGACAGAAGCACAGATACGCAGTATTTT. The whole variable domain, remainder taken from reference TRBV30 and TRBJ2-3, is SQTIHQWPATLVQPVGSPLSLECTVEGTSNPNLYWYRQAAGRGLQLLFYSVGIGQISSEVPQNLSASRPQDRQFILSSKKLLLSDSGFYLCAWSRDRSTDTQYFGPGTRLTVL.

This sequence joins TRBV2 and TRBJ1-4; D is ambiguous. The V and J ends lost 7 bases and 7 bases respectively, with 10 bases between them. CDR1 and CDR2 (germline): SNHLY, FYNNEI. CDR3 length: 12 residues. In nucleotides, the CDR3 is TGTGCCAGCATGAGGGTTGGTGAAAAACTGTTTTTT. This codes for CASMRVGEKLFF. Drawing the rest from reference TRBV2 and TRBJ1-4, the complete variable domain is EPEVTQTPSHQVTQMGQEVILRCVPISNHLYFYWYRQILGQKVEFLVSFYNNEISEKSEIFDDQFSVERPDGSNFTLKIRSTKLEDSAMYFCASMRVGEKLFFGSGTQLSVL.

This chain joins TRBV7-6 and TRBJ2-4; tentatively, D is TRBD2 (5 bases). Germline V gives CDR1 SGHVS, CDR2 FNYEAQ. The CDR3 spans 14 residues. With 4 bases removed from V and 9 bases from J, the gap between germline ends came to 16 bases. The CDR3 nucleotides read TGTGCCAGCAGCTCGGCGACCGGGAACCTCATTCAGTACTTC. This gives the protein CASSSATGNLIQYF.

The rearrangement links TRBV4-1 to TRBJ1-2; 10 positions agree with TRBD1. Germline CDR1 and CDR2: MGHRA and YSYEKL. This CDR3 region has 19 residues. V lost 2 bases and J lost 4; bases outside the gene matches: 16. The CDR3 region has the DNA TGCGCCAGCAGCCAACGATCAGGAAAGGGACAGGGGCTTCTCTATGGCTACACCTTC. The encoded protein is CASSQRSGKGQGLLYGYTF.

The chain links TRBV7-2 to TRBJ1-2; D unresolved. Germline CDR1 and CDR2: SGHTA and FQGNSA. The CDR3 is made up of 13 amino acids. With 2 bases removed from V and 7 bases from J, the gap between germline ends came to 11 bases. The CDR3 here is CASSLSQAVGYTF. CDR3 coding DNA: TGTGCCAGCAGCTTAAGTCAGGCCGTTGGCTACACCTTC.

J is TRBJ2-7 and V is TRBV9; tentatively, D is TRBD1 (6 bases). Trimming took 4 bases from V and 9 from J, leaving 20 bases between them. CDR3 length: 14 amino acids. CDR1 is SGDLS and CDR2 is YYNGEE in the germline V gene. The CDR3 DNA sequence: TGTGCCAGCAGCCTCCGGACAGATACTTTTTTGCAGTACGTC. The encoded protein is CASSLRTDTFLQYV.

The rearrangement joins TRBV7-2 to TRBJ2-5, with TRBD2 as a possible D gene (5 bases). Germline lookup yields CDR1 SGHTA and CDR2 FQGNSA. V was clipped by 1 base and J by 7 bases, with 13 bases between them. The length of the CDR3 is 14 residues. CDR3 in amino acids: CASSLGAREGTQYF. CDR3 nucleotides: TGTGCCAGCAGCTTAGGTGCACGCGAGGGGACCCAGTACTTC.

The rearrangement joins TRBV29-1 to TRBJ2-7; 7 bases map to TRBD1. The CDR3 contains 13 residues. Per germline, CDR1 SQVTM and CDR2 ANQGSEA. With V trimmed by 2 bases and J by 0 bases, 1 base remained unmatched. Written as DNA, the CDR3 is TGCAGCGTTGAACGACAGGGCTCCTACGAGCAGTACTTC. This codes for CSVERQGSYEQYF.

This clone was seen just once. The chain combines TRBV6-6 with TRBJ2-3; 9 nucleotides align to TRBD2. CDR3 length: 14 amino acids. J was trimmed by 2 bases and V by 9 bases; bases with no gene match: 6. The germline gives CDR1 MNHNY, CDR2 SVGAGI (reference sequence). The CDR3 nucleotides read TGTGCCAGTCGAGCGGGGGGCCCCACAGATACGCAGTATTTT. Its translation is CASRAGGPTDTQYF.

The CDR3 loop reads CASSPSTEAFF. The CDR3 DNA sequence: TGTGCCAGCAGCCCCAGTACTGAAGCTTTCTTT. This sequence joins TRBV7-2 and TRBJ1-1, with D hard to call. The CDR3 loop spans 11 amino acids. Germline V gives CDR1 SGHTA, CDR2 FQGNSA. Trimming took off 5 bases at V and 5 bases at J, with 6 bases between the two ends.

Points on this clone: This same CDR3 is encoded by further DNA sequences in the sample. The J gene is TRBJ1-6, the V gene TRBV18; possibly TRBD1 for D (6 bases). Looked up from germline, CDR1 is KGHSH and CDR2 is LQKENI. The CDR3 contains 17 residues. Trimming pared 2 bases from V and 3 bases from J, leaving 14 bases between. CDR3 sequence (DNA): TGTGCCAGCTCACCAAAAGCCCCGGGACACTATAATTCACCCCTCCACTTT. It encodes CASSPKAPGHYNSPLHF.